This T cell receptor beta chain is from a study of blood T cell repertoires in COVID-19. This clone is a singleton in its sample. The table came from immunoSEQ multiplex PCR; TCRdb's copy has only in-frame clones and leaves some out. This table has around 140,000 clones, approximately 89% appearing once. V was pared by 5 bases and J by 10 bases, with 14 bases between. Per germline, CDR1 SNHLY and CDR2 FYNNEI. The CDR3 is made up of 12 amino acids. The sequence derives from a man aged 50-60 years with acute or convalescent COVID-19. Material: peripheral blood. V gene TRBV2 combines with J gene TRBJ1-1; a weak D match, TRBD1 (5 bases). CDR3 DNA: TGTGCCAGCAGTTCAGGGTTCGTAGGAGCTTTCTTT. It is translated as CASSSGFVGAFF. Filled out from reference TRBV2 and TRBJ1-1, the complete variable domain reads EPEVTQTPSHQVTQMGQEVILRCVPISNHLYFYWYRQILGQKVEFLVSFYNNEISEKSEIFDDQFSVERPDGSNFTLKIRSTKLEDSAMYFCASSSGFVGAFFGQGTRLTVV.